This T cell receptor beta chain was observed in a study of blood T cell repertoires in COVID-19. Study as a whole: Researchers got acute and convalescent COVID-19 samples from the United States, Italy and Spain. T cells, B-cell-depleted T cells, or PBMCs provided the cDNA or gDNA that served as material.

Participants were aged roughly 18 to 90 years, lived in under 30 US areas, and enrolled virtually. The table came from immunoSEQ multiplex PCR; TCRdb's copy has only in-frame clones and leaves some out. In the table there are about 210,000 clones, around 88% of which are singletons. The length of the CDR3 is 14 residues. Losses at the gene ends were 6 bases for V and 6 bases for J; bases not matched to a gene: 3. Germline V CDR1 and CDR2: SEHNR, FQNEAQ (reference sequence). Sequencing was carried out using PBMCs or T cells enriched from blood (not recorded which). This clonotype was obtained from a woman aged 40 to 50 with acute COVID-19. The gene calls are TRBV7-9 and TRBJ2-7, with 15 bases lining up with TRBD2. CDR3 sequence reads: CASSTGLAGGEQYV. The CDR3 DNA sequence: TGTGCCAGCAGTACGGGACTAGCGGGAGGCGAGCAGTACGTC.